This T cell receptor beta chain was sequenced during a study of blood T cells in healthy people across ages. About the research overall: Template switching recovered approximately one barcoded beta molecule for every two T cells.

This CDR3 comprises 19 residues. Germline V lookup: CDR1 DFQATT, CDR2 SNEGSKA (reference sequence). V lost 4 bases to trimming and J lost 4 bases; unmatched junction nucleotides: 24. Russia was home to the donors, healthy Caucasian individuals aged about 6 to 100. For the second PCR, which ran for roughly 6 to 11 cycles, a sample-barcoded 5' primer and a J-beta primer mix were used. A 12-random-nucleotide template-switch adaptor tagged each cDNA molecule. Each CDR3 protein gets one entry after TCRdb re-called the 5' RACE reads with MiXCR. The repertoire includes just under 750,000 distinct CDR3 sequences, around a fifth of them detected once, and around 21% sits in the top ten.

The sequenced material came from blood. The sequence came from a man in his 70s in good health. The chain links TRBV20-1 to TRBJ1-2; TRBD1 matches 7 bases. The CDR3 DNA follows: TGCAGTGCTAAGACAGGGAAACAACAGCGTTCTGCGTCGGGCTATGGCTACACCTTC. As protein: CSAKTGKQQRSASGYGYTF.